These 7 T cell receptor beta chains share one sample of origin, sequenced in a study of graft-versus-host responses after intestinal transplantation. TCRdb's table, derived via immunoSEQ multiplex PCR, lists solely in-frame clones and lacks some. The sample includes approximately 110,000 clones, roughly 93% of them seen just once. These receptors have no identified antigens. Sequencing used unstimulated CD8+ T cells sorted from spleen or lymph node cells, obtained before transplant. The receptor set was obtained from a human donor who was the organ donor for an intestinal transplant.

The rearrangement joins TRBV27 to TRBJ2-7; TRBD1 agrees at 7 bases. The CDR3 totals 14 residues. V was clipped by 0 bases and J by 5 bases; unmatched bases: 4. Germline V CDR1 and CDR2: MNHEY, SMNVEV (reference sequence). As DNA, the CDR3 is TGTGCCAGCAGTTTATCCCCCACAGGGGACGAGCAGTACTTC. Its translation: CASSLSPTGDEQYF.

This CDR3 reads CASSLLAGGRDEQFF. The DNA for the CDR3 is TGTGCCAGCAGCTTACTGGCGGGAGGGCGAGATGAGCAGTTCTTC. The chain recombines TRBV7-6 with TRBJ2-1, with 9 bases that match TRBD2. Trimming cost V 2 bases and J 8 bases; bases outside gene matches: 7. The CDR3 is 15 amino acids. Looked up from germline, CDR1 is SGHVS and CDR2 is FNYEAQ.

V and J are TRBV27 and TRBJ2-3; unclear D gene. The CDR3 extends over 12 amino acids. Germline assignment: CDR1 MNHEY and CDR2 SMNVEV (reference sequence). V dropped 4 bases and J dropped 2 bases, with 4 bases sitting between them. CDR3 protein: CASSSYTDTQYF. The CDR3 region has the DNA TGTGCCAGCAGTTCGTACACAGATACGCAGTATTTT.

The rearrangement uses TRBV27 and TRBJ2-7, with 10 bases that match TRBD2. The germline V gene encodes CDR1 MNHEY and CDR2 SMNVEV (reference sequence). CDR3 length: 15 residues. V lost 2 bases to trimming and J lost 2 bases; unmatched junction nucleotides: 3. The CDR3 sequence is CASSLVSGRAYEQYF. Here the CDR3 DNA reads TGTGCCAGCAGTTTAGTGAGCGGGAGGGCCTACGAGCAGTACTTC.

CDR3 in amino acids: CAWSVQGRDTQYF. In DNA, the CDR3 is TGTGCCTGGAGTGTCCAGGGAAGAGATACGCAGTATTTT. The V and J genes are TRBV30 and TRBJ2-3, with D possibly TRBD1 on 5 matching bases. The germline V gene encodes CDR1 GTSNPN and CDR2 SVGIG (reference sequence). This CDR3 contains 13 residues. V gave up 0 bases and J gave up 5 bases, with 9 bases separating them.

The chain has TRBV12-5 and TRBJ2-5; 13 bases agree with TRBD2. The germline CDR1 and CDR2 sequences are LGHNT and FRNRAP. The CDR3 covers 16 residues. J lost 4 bases, V lost 1 base, and 3 bases had no gene match. The CDR3 sequence: CASGLGTSGSRETQYF. The CDR3 region has the DNA TGTGCTAGTGGTTTGGGGACTAGCGGGAGCAGAGAGACCCAGTACTTC.

This clone was detected once. This CDR3 reads CASSNRGRRTEAFF. The CDR3 nucleotides read TGCGCCAGCAGCAACAGGGGGCGGAGAACTGAAGCTTTCTTT. The chain employs TRBV5-1 and TRBJ1-1, with 9 bases identical to TRBD1. V lost 4 bases to trimming and J lost 5 bases; unmatched junction nucleotides: 6. Germline V lookup: CDR1 SGHRS, CDR2 YFSETQ. The CDR3 is made up of 14 amino acids.